This T cell receptor (beta chain) was found in a study of OX40 agonist ivuxolimab in advanced cancers. TCRdb keeps only in-frame clones here, not all; method: immunoSEQ multiplex PCR. This repertoire shows around 44,000 clones, approximately 83% found once; its top ten account for about 0.37%. Germline values: CDR1 SGHTA, CDR2 FQGNSA. This CDR3 contains 17 residues. V gave up 0 bases and J gave up 4 bases, with 13 bases separating them. The V call is TRBV7-2, the J call TRBJ2-6; no clear D. This TCR was recovered from an adult with an advanced solid tumor such as melanoma, head and neck, liver or kidney cancer. The source was CD4+ or CD8+ T cells sorted from blood, collected in a trial of the OX40 agonist ivuxolimab. CDR3 region: CASSLATSSYGANVLTF. CDR3 nucleotides: TGTGCCAGCAGCTTAGCCACCAGCTCGTACGGGGCCAACGTCCTGACTTTC.